Listed here is a single T cell receptor (beta chain). The antigen remains unidentified. This entry belongs to a study of radiotherapy plus CTLA-4 blockade in lung cancer. Findings of the study overall: An expansion of tumor-derived TCR clones occurred in blood after radiotherapy plus ipilimumab. Early blood T cell clone changes and increased post-radiation serum interferon-beta were reportedly the strongest response predictors.

Germline V gene sequence: CDR1 MDHEN, CDR2 SYDVKM. The CDR3 runs to 14 residues. V shed 5 bases and J shed 4 bases, with 15 bases lying between them. Chemo-refractory metastatic non-small-cell lung cancer patients were treated with focal radiation plus CTLA-4 blockade with ipilimumab. Data came from immunoSEQ multiplex PCR; TCRdb stores just in-frame clones and leaves some out. The sample yields fewer than 90,000 clones, roughly 87% seen once. Sequencing used peripheral blood, obtained from a patient treated with radiotherapy plus ipilimumab. The source of this sequence is a human donor with non-small cell lung cancer who had stable disease on radiotherapy plus ipilimumab. V gene TRBV28 combines with J gene TRBJ2-7, with D maybe TRBD2 (6 bases). The CDR3 DNA follows: TGTGCCAGCAGTCCCGGATATAGCGGTTACGAGCAGTACTTC. Translated, it gives CASSPGYSGYEQYF. The full variable domain, rest sourced from reference TRBV28 and TRBJ2-7, is DVKVTQSSRYLVKRTGEKVFLECVQDMDHENMFWYRQDPGLGLRLIYFSYDVKMKEKGDIPEGYSVSREKKERFSLILESASTNQTSMYLCASSPGYSGYEQYFGPGTRLTVT.